The 24 T cell receptor beta chains reported below all come from one sample, sequenced in a study of shared clonotypes between healthy human individuals. Sequenced by immunoSEQ multiplex PCR; TCRdb stores in-frame clones only, minus some. The sample lists 850,000 to 1,100,000 clones; about 80% were seen once. Input material: memory CD4+ T cells from PBMCs. Subset in this sample: CD45RA-negative fraction. These receptors all stem from a man between 18 and 35 years old in good health. Some clones in this sample may be carry-over from other donors' samples.

This sequence joins TRBV6-5 and TRBJ1-2; 7 bases are shared with TRBD1. V lost 6 bases and J lost 2; bases outside the gene matches: 6. The CDR3 spans 14 residues. From germline, CDR1 is MNHEY and CDR2 SVGAGI. The CDR3 is CASRANRGNYGYTF. DNA of the CDR3: TGTGCCAGCAGGGCGAACAGGGGAAACTATGGCTACACCTTC.

As to this clone: This CDR3 is also generated by other DNA sequences in the sample. This sequence joins TRBV30 and TRBJ1-5; 7 bases are a match to TRBD1. Germline CDR1 is GTSNPN and CDR2 is SVGIG (reference sequence). V shed 2 bases, J shed 7 bases, and the junction held 5 bases outside the gene matches. The CDR3 totals 13 residues. CDR3 sequence reads: CAWSRQGDQPQHF. The CDR3 DNA follows: TGTGCCTGGAGTAGACAGGGAGACCAGCCCCAGCATTTT.

As to this clone: The same CDR3 is also encoded by other DNA sequences in this sample. The J gene is TRBJ2-7, the V gene TRBV30; D uncertain. The V gene lost 3 bases and the J gene lost 1 base, with 7 bases spanning the gap. This CDR3 has 12 residues. Germline V gene data show CDR1 as GTSNPN and CDR2 as SVGIG (reference sequence). The chain's CDR3 is CAWSRVSYEQYF. Written as DNA, the CDR3 is TGTGCCTGGAGCCGGGTATCCTACGAGCAGTACTTC.

J is TRBJ2-1 and V is TRBV5-6, with TRBD1 identical over 8 bases. The CDR3 is made up of 16 amino acids. Per the germline V gene, CDR1 is SGHDT and CDR2 is YYEEEE. J was trimmed by 7 bases and V by 4 bases; bases with no gene match: 13. This CDR3 is CASSPPRGLKGNEQFF. The DNA of the CDR3 is TGTGCCAGCAGCCCCCCCAGGGGGCTGAAGGGGAATGAGCAGTTCTTC.

The chain carries TRBV25-1 and TRBJ2-1, with 7 bases that match TRBD2. CDR3 length: 15 amino acids. The V segment lost 4 bases and the J segment 7 bases; nucleotides outside the gene matches: 10. CDR1 and CDR2 (germline): MGHDK, SYGVNS. The CDR3 nucleotides read TGTGCCAGCAGTGTACTAGCGTCAGAGGGGAATGAGCAGTTCTTC. Protein sequence: CASSVLASEGNEQFF.

This clone was seen only a few times. The chain recombines TRBV2 with TRBJ2-1; TRBD2 agrees at 8 bases. V shed 3 bases, J shed 9 bases, and the junction held 1 base outside the gene matches. The CDR3 loop spans 12 amino acids. Germline lookup yields CDR1 SNHLY and CDR2 FYNNEI. CDR3 region: CASSDGRGEQFF. As DNA, the CDR3 is TGTGCCAGCAGTGACGGGAGGGGTGAGCAGTTCTTC.

The V and J genes are TRBV15 and TRBJ1-2; tentative D call: TRBD1 (5 bases). Germline assignment: CDR1 LNHNV and CDR2 YYDKDF (reference sequence). The CDR3 spans 12 residues. V lost 0 bases, J lost 8 bases, and 7 bases lay in between. The CDR3 sequence: CATSRDAGGYTF. The CDR3 DNA is TGTGCCACCAGCAGAGATGCAGGGGGCTACACCTTC. Based on the CDR3 plus reference TRBV15 and TRBJ1-2, the full variable domain is DAMVIQNPRYQVTQFGKPVTLSCSQTLNHNVMYWYQQKSSQAPKLLFHYYDKDFNNEADTPDNFQSRRPNTSFCFLDIRSPGLGDTAMYLCATSRDAGGYTFGSGTRLTVV.

This chain joins TRBV6-1 and TRBJ2-7; 8 nucleotides align to TRBD1. Germline CDR1 is MNHNS and CDR2 is SASEGT. Trimming took 7 bases from V and 2 from J; bases not matched to a gene: 7. The CDR3 loop spans 14 amino acids. The CDR3 region is CASKGQVSAYEQYF. The CDR3 nucleotides read TGTGCCAGCAAGGGACAGGTCTCGGCCTACGAGCAGTACTTC.

The chain is built from TRBV7-9 and TRBJ2-4; a weak D match, TRBD1 (6 bases). Per germline, CDR1 SEHNR and CDR2 FQNEAQ (reference sequence). The germline V and J ends were trimmed by 5 bases and 0 bases, with 14 bases remaining between them. The CDR3 covers 16 residues. CDR3 residues: CASSHGQLLAKNIQYF. The CDR3 region has the DNA TGTGCCAGCAGCCACGGACAGCTTTTAGCCAAAAACATTCAGTACTTC.

The CDR3 protein is CASSLGQGTYEQYF. CDR3 DNA: TGTGCCAGCAGTTTGGGACAGGGTACCTACGAGCAGTACTTC. The genes are TRBV6-6 and TRBJ2-7; 9 nucleotides align to TRBD1. Germline loops: CDR1 MNHNY, CDR2 SVGAGI (reference sequence). The CDR3 runs 14 residues. The V and J ends lost 4 bases and 2 bases, in that order; junction bases with no gene match: 3.

The genes are TRBV7-2 and TRBJ2-3; D is unclear. CDR3 size: 15 residues. Trimming left V 0 bases short and J 0 bases short, with 7 bases between. CDR1 and CDR2 (germline): SGHTA, FQGNSA. CDR3: CASSLALASTDTQYF. The DNA for the CDR3 is TGTGCCAGCAGCTTAGCTCTGGCTAGCACAGATACGCAGTATTTT.

The chain joins TRBV5-1 to TRBJ2-5, with D uncertain. V was cut by 10 bases and J by 1 base, with 14 bases left in between. Germline values: CDR1 SGHRS, CDR2 YFSETQ. The CDR3 length is 13 residues. The CDR3 loop reads CASDTGSQETQYF. In nucleotides, the CDR3 is TGCGCCTCCGATACCGGGTCCCAAGAGACCCAGTACTTC.

The V and J genes are TRBV11-2 and TRBJ2-7; possibly TRBD1 for D (6 bases). Per germline, CDR1 SGHAT and CDR2 FQNNGV. V shed 5 bases and J shed 4 bases, with 18 bases lying between them. This CDR3 comprises 15 residues. Written as DNA, the CDR3 is TGTGCCAGCAGCCCCAGGGGAGCCGACTCATACGAGCAGTACTTC. Translated: CASSPRGADSYEQYF.

Only one count was recorded for this clone. The chain carries TRBV28 and TRBJ2-3; TRBD1 matches 8 bases. The CDR3 consists of 12 residues. The V and J ends lost 6 bases and 11 bases, in that order; junction bases with no gene match: 7. CDR1 is MDHEN, CDR2 SYDVKM, per germline. DNA for the CDR3: TGTGCCAGCAGCCTACGACAGGGGTGGCAGTATTTT. Amino acid sequence: CASSLRQGWQYF.

The rearrangement links TRBV14 to TRBJ1-3, with TRBD1 matching 7 bases. Trimming removed 0 bases from V and 2 bases from J; junction bases left unmatched: 7. Germline V CDR1 and CDR2: SGHDN, FVKESK. This CDR3 has 17 amino acids. This CDR3 reads CASSQDNGRGAGNTIYF. In nucleotides, the CDR3 is TGTGCCAGCAGCCAAGATAATGGCAGGGGGGCTGGAAACACCATATATTTT. The full variable domain, its missing parts supplied by reference TRBV14 and TRBJ1-3, is EAGVTQFPSHSVIEKGQTVTLRCDPISGHDNLYWYRRVMGKEIKFLLHFVKESKQDESGMPNNRFLAERTGGTYSTLKVQPAELEDSGVYFCASSQDNGRGAGNTIYFGEGSWLTVV.

This clone was detected only a few times. The chain joins TRBV30 to TRBJ2-7; D possibly corresponds to TRBD2 (6 bases). V shed 0 bases and J shed 4 bases, with 13 bases lying between them. The germline V gene encodes CDR1 GTSNPN and CDR2 SVGIG (reference sequence). This CDR3 region has 14 residues. The CDR3 DNA follows: TGTGCCTGGAGTGTACAGGCGGGAAGGTACGAGCAGTACTTC. Its protein is CAWSVQAGRYEQYF.

This rearrangement joins TRBV18 to TRBJ1-2; 8 bases match TRBD1. Germline V lookup: CDR1 KGHSH, CDR2 LQKENI. V lost 4 bases and J lost 3; bases outside the gene matches: 7. The CDR3 has 15 residues. The CDR3 region has the DNA TGTGCCAGCTCACAGGACAGGGTGGACTACTATGGCTACACCTTC. As protein: CASSQDRVDYYGYTF.

This clone was seen once. Other DNA variants within this sample encode the same CDR3. This chain uses TRBV5-1 with TRBJ2-1; TRBD2 matches 9 bases. This CDR3 contains 15 residues. Germline V gene lookup returns CDR1 SGHRS and CDR2 YFSETQ. The V segment lost 4 bases and the J segment 1 base; nucleotides outside the gene matches: 3. This CDR3 reads CASSPTSGSYNEQFF. In nucleotides, the CDR3 is TGCGCCAGCAGCCCGACTAGCGGTTCCTACAATGAGCAGTTCTTC.

This clone appeared once. The V call is TRBV29-1, the J call TRBJ1-3; a possible D gene is TRBD1 (5 bases). The germline V gene encodes CDR1 SQVTM and CDR2 ANQGSEA. The CDR3 consists of 13 residues. V dropped 0 bases and J dropped 4 bases, with 7 bases sitting between them. DNA for the CDR3: TGCAGCGTTGAAGATGGGGGGGGAAACACCATATATTTT. Translating gives CSVEDGGGNTIYF.

The chain uses TRBV4-2 and TRBJ2-1; the match to TRBD2 covers 8 bases. J gave up 4 bases and V 1 base, and 3 bases lay outside the gene matches. Germline V gene lookup returns CDR1 LGHNA and CDR2 YNFKEQ. The CDR3 is 15 residues long. The CDR3: CASSQGSSGYNEQFF. Here the CDR3 DNA reads TGTGCCAGCAGCCAAGGGTCTAGCGGGTACAATGAGCAGTTCTTC.

Only one count was recorded for this clone. The chain is built from TRBV6-6 and TRBJ1-3; D possibly corresponds to TRBD1 (6 bases). This CDR3 has 15 residues. V was trimmed by 6 bases and J by 6 bases, leaving 18 bases between them. Germline values: CDR1 MNHNY, CDR2 SVGAGI (reference sequence). DNA for the CDR3: TGTGCCAGCAGAAAAAACCTTGGGGGCTCAAACACCATATATTTT. Translating it yields CASRKNLGGSNTIYF.

The rearrangement links TRBV9 to TRBJ2-2, with a tentative D call TRBD1 (6 bases). This CDR3 has 17 amino acids. V dropped 1 base and J dropped 2 bases, with 15 bases sitting between them. Germline V gene lookup returns CDR1 SGDLS and CDR2 YYNGEE. The CDR3 DNA sequence: TGTGCCAGCAGCGTATCCCCCCAACAGGGAAACACCGGGGAGCTGTTTTTT. Protein: CASSVSPQQGNTGELFF. The whole variable domain, remainder taken from reference TRBV9 and TRBJ2-2, is DSGVTQTPKHLITATGQRVTLRCSPRSGDLSVYWYQQSLDQGLQFLIQYYNGEERAKGNILERFSAQQFPDLHSELNLSSLELGDSALYFCASSVSPQQGNTGELFFGEGSRLTVL.

The chain joins TRBV15 to TRBJ2-5, with D perhaps assigned TRBD1 or TRBD2 (6 bases each). Trimming took off 0 bases at V and 1 base at J, with 12 bases between the two ends. The germline V gene has CDR1 LNHNV and CDR2 YYDKDF (reference sequence). The CDR3 length is 16 residues. Written as DNA, the CDR3 is TGTGCCACCAGCAGAGATACCGGGGGCAGCCAAGAGACCCAGTACTTC. Protein product: CATSRDTGGSQETQYF.

The chain uses TRBV7-2 and TRBJ2-7, with 13 nucleotides matching TRBD2. Germline values: CDR1 SGHTA, CDR2 FQGNSA. This CDR3 has 17 residues. V lost 3 bases and J lost 0; bases outside the gene matches: 5. The CDR3 DNA is TGTGCCAGCAGCTTTGCCGGGACTAGCGGGACCTCCTACGAGCAGTACTTC. As protein: CASSFAGTSGTSYEQYF.